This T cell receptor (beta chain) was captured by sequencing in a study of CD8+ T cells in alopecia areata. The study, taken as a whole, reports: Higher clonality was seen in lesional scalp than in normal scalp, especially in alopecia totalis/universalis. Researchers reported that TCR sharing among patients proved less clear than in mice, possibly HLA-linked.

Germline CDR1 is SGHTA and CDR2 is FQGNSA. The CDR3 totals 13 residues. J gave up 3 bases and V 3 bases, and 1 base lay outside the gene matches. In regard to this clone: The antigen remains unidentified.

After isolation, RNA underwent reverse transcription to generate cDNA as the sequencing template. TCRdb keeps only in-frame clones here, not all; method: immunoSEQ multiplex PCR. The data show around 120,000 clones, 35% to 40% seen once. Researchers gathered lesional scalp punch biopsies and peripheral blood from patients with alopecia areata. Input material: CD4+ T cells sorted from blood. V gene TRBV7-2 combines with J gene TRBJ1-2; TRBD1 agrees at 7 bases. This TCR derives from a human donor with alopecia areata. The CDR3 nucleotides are TGTGCCAGCAGCTTGGGACAGTACTATGGCTACACCTTC. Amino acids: CASSLGQYYGYTF. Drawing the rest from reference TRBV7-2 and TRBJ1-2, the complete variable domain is GAGVSQSPSNKVTEKGKDVELRCDPISGHTALYWYRQSLGQGLEFLIYFQGNSAPDKSGLPSDRFSAERTGGSVSTLTIQRTQQEDSAVYLCASSLGQYYGYTFGSGTRLTVV.